This T cell receptor (beta chain) was found in a study of T cell changes during pregnancy in multiple sclerosis. The data were produced by immunoSEQ multiplex PCR, yet TCRdb's version contains in-frame clones alone and is incomplete. The sample has 30,000 to 45,000 clones; more than 85% are singletons. The TCR originated in a female donor with multiple sclerosis, enrolled in a pregnancy study. Here the sequenced sample was CD8+ T cells from peripheral blood mononuclear cells, taken after pregnancy.

The CDR3 reads CASRAPRDSYGYTF. CDR3 DNA sequence: TGTGCCAGCAGGGCCCCTCGGGATAGCTATGGCTACACCTTC. This rearrangement joins TRBV27 to TRBJ1-2, with unresolved D. The CDR3 has 14 amino acids. The V end was cut by 6 bases, the J end by 4 bases, with 15 bases between. The germline V gene encodes CDR1 MNHEY and CDR2 SMNVEV (reference sequence).